This TCR beta chain was captured in a study of graft-versus-host responses after intestinal transplantation. Across the study: Grafts were multivisceral, liver-intestinal, or isolated intestinal. General observations from the study: Patients with graft-donor T cell macrochimerism had high graft-versus-host to host-versus-graft clonal ratios in allografts. Declining HvG levels early post-transplant were linked to peak circulating GvH clone levels.

Germline V gene data show CDR1 as SGHAT and CDR2 as FQNNGV. The CDR3 spans 11 residues. The V and J ends lost 5 bases and 16 bases respectively, with 12 bases between them. The data were produced by immunoSEQ multiplex PCR, yet TCRdb's version contains in-frame clones alone and is incomplete. The profile shows about 39,000 clones, more than 80% of them singletons. Concerning this clone itself: Its antigen is undetermined.

The sequencing used PBMCs, collected 700 to 850 days after intestinal transplantation. V usage is TRBV11-2 and J usage is TRBJ1-6; D uncertain. The clonotype comes from a human patient who received an intestinal transplant, so some T cells may come from the graft donor. CDR3 nucleotide sequence: TGTGCCAGCAGCCCAGGACTCGAACTCCACTTT. Translation gives CASSPGLELHF. The full variable domain, with the rest looked up from reference TRBV11-2 and TRBJ1-6, is EAGVAQSPRYKIIEKRQSVAFWCNPISGHATLYWYQQILGQGPKLLIQFQNNGVVDDSQLPKDRFSAERLKGVDSTLKIQPAKLEDSAVYLCASSPGLELHFGNGTRLTVT.